Presented here are 26 T cell receptor beta chains from one specimen sequenced in a study of CD8 T cells in Susac syndrome. A quantity of roughly 0.5 to 1 ug RNA underwent reverse transcription using random hexamers. One entry per CDR3 protein results from TCRdb running MiXCR on the immunoSEQ multiplex PCR reads. This sample has 200,000 or so distinct CDR3 sequences, with approximately 95% found just once. Input material: CD4+ T cells from PBMCs. The receptors derive from a human donor with multiple sclerosis.

V and J are TRBV29-1 and TRBJ2-3; unclear D gene. V gave up 4 bases and J gave up 3 bases, with 5 bases separating them. Per germline, CDR1 SQVTM and CDR2 ANQGSEA. The CDR3 loop spans 11 amino acids. The CDR3 reads CSVGFTDTQYF. The CDR3 DNA reads TGCAGCGTTGGGTTTACAGATACGCAGTATTTT.

The chain has TRBV20-1 and TRBJ2-1; D unresolved. The V end was cut by 2 bases, the J end by 4 bases, with 6 bases between. The CDR3 is 12 residues long. CDR1 and CDR2 from the germline V gene are DFQATT and SNEGSKA (reference sequence). Here the CDR3 reads CSARWRYNEQFF. CDR3 bases: TGCAGTGCTAGATGGCGGTACAATGAGCAGTTCTTC.

The J gene is TRBJ1-3, the V gene TRBV29-1; D gene ambiguous. V was cut by 7 bases and J by 0 bases, with 7 bases left in between. CDR3 length equals 12 residues. From germline, CDR1 is SQVTM and CDR2 ANQGSEA. The CDR3 coding sequence is TGCAGCGCCGGATTCTCTGGAAACACCATATATTTT. Translation: CSAGFSGNTIYF.

The V and J genes are TRBV20-1 and TRBJ2-7; D gene uncertain. V was pared by 6 bases and J by 4 bases, with 10 bases between. Per germline, CDR1 DFQATT and CDR2 SNEGSKA (reference sequence). This CDR3 is built from 11 residues. The CDR3 bases are TGCAGTGCAAAGGTGGAATACGAGCAGTACTTC. Amino acid sequence: CSAKVEYEQYF.

The rearrangement joins TRBV29-1 to TRBJ2-5; TRBD2 agrees at 8 bases. The CDR3 runs to 15 residues. J lost 4 bases, V lost 3 bases, and 10 bases had no gene match. Germline CDR1 and CDR2: SQVTM and ANQGSEA. CDR3: CSVDRGGAIGETQYF. In nucleotides, the CDR3 is TGCAGCGTTGACCGGGGGGGCGCGATAGGAGAGACCCAGTACTTC.

This sequence joins TRBV28 and TRBJ1-5; D remains unclear. The CDR3 is 11 amino acids. The V and J ends lost 6 bases and 7 bases respectively, with 7 bases between them. Germline V gives CDR1 MDHEN, CDR2 SYDVKM. Here the CDR3 reads CASSLSQPQHF. CDR3 DNA sequence: TGTGCCAGCAGCCTCTCCCAGCCCCAGCATTTT. The full variable domain, rest sourced from reference TRBV28 and TRBJ1-5, is DVKVTQSSRYLVKRTGEKVFLECVQDMDHENMFWYRQDPGLGLRLIYFSYDVKMKEKGDIPEGYSVSREKKERFSLILESASTNQTSMYLCASSLSQPQHFGDGTRLSIL.

The chain is built from TRBV4-2 and TRBJ2-7; TRBD2 agrees at 9 bases. Per the germline V gene, CDR1 is LGHNA and CDR2 is YNFKEQ. J was trimmed by 5 bases and V by 4 bases; bases with no gene match: 6. This CDR3 spans 14 amino acids. The CDR3 protein is CASSPTGTSNEQYF. CDR3 DNA sequence: TGTGCCAGCAGCCCAACCGGGACTAGCAACGAGCAGTACTTC.

This chain joins TRBV6-1 and TRBJ1-2; D unclear. Germline loops: CDR1 MNHNS, CDR2 SASEGT. V was cut by 0 bases and J by 4 bases, with 18 bases left in between. CDR3 length: 17 amino acids. CDR3 in amino acids: CASSEATSPIVGYGYTF. CDR3 nucleotides: TGTGCCAGCAGTGAAGCAACAAGCCCGATAGTGGGCTATGGCTACACCTTC.

The chain carries TRBV4-1 and TRBJ1-5; D is perhaps TRBD1 (5 bases). The CDR3 covers 14 residues. V shed 1 base and J shed 7 bases, with 11 bases lying between them. The germline V gene has CDR1 MGHRA and CDR2 YSYEKL. The CDR3: CASSQAGMNQPQHF. The DNA for the CDR3 is TGCGCCAGCAGCCAAGCAGGGATGAACCAGCCCCAGCATTTT.

The V and J genes are TRBV5-6 and TRBJ1-1; unclear D gene. Trimming left V 4 bases short and J 3 bases short, with 10 bases between. This CDR3 has 13 amino acids. Germline V gene sequence: CDR1 SGHDT, CDR2 YYEEEE. The CDR3 DNA reads TGTGCCAGCAGCCCTAGGGTCCACACTGAAGCTTTCTTT. Protein product: CASSPRVHTEAFF.

The count of this clonotype is one. The chain couples TRBV20-1 to TRBJ1-5; D unclear. Between the trimmed V and J ends, which lost 5 bases and 4 bases, there was a span of 12 bases. The germline gives CDR1 DFQATT, CDR2 SNEGSKA (reference sequence). The CDR3 totals 13 residues. The CDR3: CSAAVGLNQPQHF. The CDR3 DNA reads TGCAGTGCTGCCGTAGGATTAAATCAGCCCCAGCATTTT.

This rearrangement joins TRBV20-1 to TRBJ1-2; D ambiguous. Germline V gives CDR1 DFQATT, CDR2 SNEGSKA (reference sequence). This CDR3 region has 11 residues. Deletions cut 4 bases from V and 7 bases from J, with 10 bases between. CDR3 in amino acids: CSAKDIPGYTF. In DNA form, the CDR3 reads TGCAGTGCTAAAGACATTCCTGGCTACACCTTC.

The V call is TRBV11-2, the J call TRBJ2-1, with a weak D call TRBD1 (5 bases). Germline CDR1 and CDR2: SGHAT and FQNNGV. The CDR3 has 15 residues. Trimming removed 2 bases from V and 3 bases from J, with 11 bases in between. The CDR3 DNA reads TGTGCCAGCAGCTTAACAGGAGATCTCTACAATGAGCAGTTCTTC. Its translation: CASSLTGDLYNEQFF.

J is TRBJ1-2 and V is TRBV29-1; possible D gene TRBD1, 6 bases. The CDR3 is made up of 12 amino acids. V was pared by 8 bases and J by 11 bases, with 21 bases between. CDR1 is SQVTM, CDR2 ANQGSEA, per germline. The CDR3 is CSHQRGATGYTF. Here the CDR3 DNA reads TGCAGCCATCAAAGGGGGGCAACGGGGTACACCTTC.

CDR3 protein: CASSFRLGQGYGELFF. For the CDR3, the DNA is TGTGCCAGCAGCTTTCGTTTAGGACAGGGGTACGGGGAGCTGTTTTTT. The chain recombines TRBV11-2 with TRBJ2-2, with 9 bases lining up with TRBD1. The ends lost 3 bases at V and 7 bases at J; junction bases unmatched: 9. Germline V gives CDR1 SGHAT, CDR2 FQNNGV. The CDR3 is 16 residues long.

This sequence joins TRBV20-1 and TRBJ2-3; 11 nucleotides line up with TRBD2. This CDR3 spans 15 amino acids. Germline lookup yields CDR1 DFQATT and CDR2 SNEGSKA (reference sequence). Germline trimming cut 5 bases from V and 4 bases from J; bases unmatched to any gene: 8. As DNA, the CDR3 is TGCAGTGCTCCCCGACTAGCGGGGTTCCCAGATACGCAGTATTTT. This sequence encodes CSAPRLAGFPDTQYF.

This chain joins TRBV29-1 and TRBJ1-2, with 8 nucleotides matching TRBD1. Germline V gene lookup returns CDR1 SQVTM and CDR2 ANQGSEA. The V and J ends lost 6 bases and 2 bases, in that order; junction bases with no gene match: 2. The CDR3 contains 12 residues. CDR3 region: CSVGQGNYGYTF. The CDR3 DNA reads as TGCAGCGTCGGACAGGGAAACTATGGCTACACCTTC.

The rearrangement uses TRBV6-6 and TRBJ2-5; possible D gene TRBD1, 6 bases. CDR3 length: 14 residues. V gave up 2 bases and J gave up 3 bases, with 10 bases separating them. CDR1 and CDR2 from the germline V gene are MNHNY and SVGAGI (reference sequence). CDR3 sequence: CASSYADSEETQYF. The CDR3 coding sequence is TGTGCCAGCAGTTACGCGGACAGTGAAGAGACCCAGTACTTC.

This clonotype appeared once. The rearrangement links TRBV20-1 to TRBJ2-1, with a tentative D call TRBD1 (6 bases). This CDR3 spans 15 amino acids. V was cut by 0 bases and J by 0 bases, with 9 bases left in between. Per germline, CDR1 DFQATT and CDR2 SNEGSKA (reference sequence). The CDR3 region is CSARDRGSSYNEQFF. In DNA, the CDR3 is TGCAGTGCTAGAGATAGGGGGAGCTCCTACAATGAGCAGTTCTTC.

J is TRBJ2-1 and V is TRBV20-1; D not resolved. This CDR3 comprises 11 residues. The germline V gene encodes CDR1 DFQATT and CDR2 SNEGSKA (reference sequence). Trimming took 3 bases from V and 4 from J, leaving 4 bases between them. CDR3: CSAREYNEQFF. DNA for the CDR3: TGCAGTGCTAGGGAGTACAATGAGCAGTTCTTC.

V gene TRBV4-1 combines with J gene TRBJ2-7; D remains unclear. Trimming stripped 2 bases from V and 0 bases from J, with 17 bases between. The CDR3 is made up of 17 amino acids. CDR1 MGHRA and CDR2 YSYEKL come from the germline V gene. The CDR3 nucleotides read TGCGCCAGCAGCCAACCTACCCACAAGATGAGCTCCTACGAGCAGTACTTC. Protein product: CASSQPTHKMSSYEQYF.

This chain links TRBV30 with TRBJ2-5; D tentatively reads TRBD1 or TRBD2 (5 bases each). Germline V gene data show CDR1 as GTSNPN and CDR2 as SVGIG (reference sequence). Deletions cut 4 bases from V and 4 bases from J, with 13 bases between. This CDR3 has 13 residues. In DNA form, the CDR3 reads TGTGCCTGGAAAGCCTCGGGGCCAGAGACCCAGTACTTC. It encodes CAWKASGPETQYF.

CDR3 sequence reads: CASSSGVRRYEQYF. The CDR3 nucleotides are TGTGCCAGCAGTTCTGGCGTTCGGCGGTACGAGCAGTACTTC. V gene TRBV6-6 combines with J gene TRBJ2-7; D gene ambiguous. Germline CDR1 MNHNY, CDR2 SVGAGI (reference sequence). Trimming cost V 4 bases and J 4 bases, with 14 bases left between them. The CDR3 loop spans 14 amino acids.

The chain carries TRBV6-1 and TRBJ2-7; 8 bases line up with TRBD1. CDR1 MNHNS and CDR2 SASEGT come from the germline V gene. The CDR3 loop spans 13 amino acids. V lost 6 bases, J lost 2 bases, and 3 bases stayed unmatched. The CDR3 reads CASSPTGAYEQYF. The CDR3 nucleotides are TGTGCCAGCAGCCCGACAGGGGCCTACGAGCAGTACTTC.

This clonotype came up once. Written as DNA, the CDR3 is TGTGCCTGGAGTGGCGGACAGGGCTCCTATAGCAATCAGCCCCAGCATTTT. Its translation is CAWSGGQGSYSNQPQHF. The chain uses TRBV30 and TRBJ1-5, with TRBD1 matching 8 bases. This CDR3 region has 17 residues. The ends lost 1 base at V and 0 bases at J; junction bases unmatched: 8. From germline, CDR1 is GTSNPN and CDR2 SVGIG (reference sequence). The whole variable domain, remainder taken from reference TRBV30 and TRBJ1-5, is SQTIHQWPATLVQPVGSPLSLECTVEGTSNPNLYWYRQAAGRGLQLLFYSVGIGQISSEVPQNLSASRPQDRQFILSSKKLLLSDSGFYLCAWSGGQGSYSNQPQHFGDGTRLSIL.

Only one count was recorded for this clonotype. This chain links TRBV11-3 with TRBJ2-5, with TRBD1 matching over 9 bases. The V and J ends lost 10 bases and 3 bases, in that order; junction bases with no gene match: 6. Germline assignment: CDR1 SGHNT and CDR2 YENEEA. The CDR3 spans 13 residues. In DNA, the CDR3 is TGTGCCATCGGGACAGGGCCAAAAGAGACCCAGTACTTC. Translation gives CAIGTGPKETQYF. The full variable domain, with the rest looked up from reference TRBV11-3 and TRBJ2-5, is EAGVVQSPRYKIIEKKQPVAFWCNPISGHNTLYWYLQNLGQGPELLIRYENEEAVDDSQLPKDRFSAERLKGVDSTLKIQPAELGDSAVYLCAIGTGPKETQYFGPGTRLLVL.